The present T cell receptor (beta chain) was sequenced within a study of shared clonotypes between healthy human individuals. This clone has just a few counts. Additional DNA sequences in this sample encode the identical CDR3. This CDR3 is built from 12 residues. Germline V gives CDR1 KGHSH, CDR2 LQKENI. V was trimmed by 3 bases and J by 2 bases, leaving 5 bases between them. Method: immunoSEQ multiplex PCR; TCRdb's copy keeps in-frame clones and lacks some. Of around 1.1 million clones detected, 60% to 85% appear once; the ten largest clones hold over 0.8%. Sequencing used memory CD4+ T cells from PBMCs. Subset of the sample: CD45RA-negative fraction. This TCR was sampled from a man between 18 and 35 years old in good health. Some clones in this sample may be carry-over from other donors' samples. The V gene is TRBV18, the J gene TRBJ2-7; D is undetermined. The CDR3 DNA sequence: TGTGCCAGCTCACCCGACCCCTACGAGCAGTACTTC. Encoded protein: CASSPDPYEQYF.